This T cell receptor beta chain was found in a study of shared clonotypes between healthy human individuals. General observations from the study: Lower generation probabilities were found for non-shared clonotypes than for those shared by all four donors. A handful of donors showed sharing of around 5% of naive CD4 clonotypes. Blood alone was sampled, and tissue repertoires likely differ.

In regard to this clone: Its antigen is unknown.

How the authors handled the data: There were no quality scores in the junction-only immunoSEQ sequences, so filtering differed. Assay: immunoSEQ multiplex PCR; the TCRdb copy retains only in-frame clones and omits some. That table is the source of V, J and clone size, and D and trimming were worked out from the DNA. This sample has about 2.4 million clones, with 93% found just once. The V end was cut by 5 bases, the J end by 6 bases, with 8 bases between. CDR1 and CDR2 from the germline V gene are LGHNT and FRNRAP. The CDR3 is 12 amino acids. Sequenced: naive CD4+ T cells from PBMCs. Subset denoted: CD45RA+ positively selected. The chain uses TRBV12-5 and TRBJ2-1; D gene unclear. This receptor was taken from a man aged 18 to 29 in good health. Some clones in this sample may be carry-over from other donors' samples. CDR3 bases: TGTGCTAGTGGTCCGTGGGGCAATGAGCAGTTCTTC. Its translation: CASGPWGNEQFF.